The 8 T cell receptor beta chains reported below all come from one sample, sequenced in a study of OX40 agonist ivuxolimab in advanced cancers. Libraries came from the immunoSEQ multiplex PCR assay. In TCRdb, the immuneACCESS table is reduced to in-frame sequences with V and J assigned. These tables do not hold every clone; where another copy was compared, an unresolved V gene accounts for under half, and the others remain unexplained. The sample has 60,000 to 80,000 clones on record, around four fifths of them singletons. Of the sample, approximately 6% is held by the ten largest clones. The specimen was CD4+ or CD8+ T cells sorted from blood, collected in a trial of the OX40 agonist ivuxolimab. These receptors came from an adult with an advanced solid tumor such as melanoma, head and neck, liver or kidney cancer.

The V call is TRBV2, the J call TRBJ1-6, with 8 bases matching TRBD1. J was trimmed by 4 bases and V by 4 bases; bases with no gene match: 9. CDR1 and CDR2 from the germline V gene are SNHLY and FYNNEI. CDR3 length equals 17 residues. The DNA of the CDR3 is TGTGCCAGCAGTGGGGGGTCGTGGGACAGGTATAATTCACCCCTCCACTTT. This sequence encodes CASSGGSWDRYNSPLHF.

This clone appeared a few times. This rearrangement joins TRBV6-5 to TRBJ1-6; TRBD1 is a possible D gene (6 bases). V lost 6 bases to trimming and J lost 13 bases, with 13 bases between them. The CDR3 extends over 12 amino acids. The germline V gene encodes CDR1 MNHEY and CDR2 SVGAGI. This CDR3 is CASRANRAPLHF. CDR3 in DNA: TGTGCCAGCAGGGCAAACAGGGCTCCCCTCCACTTT.

The V call is TRBV7-2, the J call TRBJ2-7, with D perhaps TRBD1 (7 bases). The CDR3 contains 16 residues. The germline CDR1 and CDR2 sequences are SGHTA and FQGNSA. The germline V and J ends were trimmed by 5 bases and 4 bases, with 21 bases remaining between them. CDR3 sequence: CASSPLGGGAQYEQYF. CDR3 in DNA: TGTGCCAGCAGCCCCCTCGGAGGGGGCGCGCAGTACGAGCAGTACTTC.

This chain uses TRBV28 with TRBJ1-2; D gene unclear. Germline-derived CDR1 and CDR2 are MDHEN and SYDVKM. The CDR3 is 14 residues long. V was clipped by 2 bases and J by 4 bases, with 11 bases between them. CDR3 residues: CASSLGLLSYGYTF. In DNA form, the CDR3 reads TGTGCCAGCAGTTTAGGACTCCTGTCCTATGGCTACACCTTC.

V is TRBV5-6 and J is TRBJ1-2; maybe TRBD1 (6 bases). The length of the CDR3 is 14 residues. Trimming pared 4 bases from V and 4 bases from J, leaving 14 bases between. From germline, CDR1 is SGHDT and CDR2 YYEEEE. Here the CDR3 DNA reads TGTGCCAGCAGCCTGGACAGAAACAGCTATGGCTACACCTTC. The encoded protein is CASSLDRNSYGYTF.

The gene calls are TRBV7-9 and TRBJ2-7, with 11 bases that match TRBD2. After removal of 5 bases from V and 5 bases from J, the junction contained 8 bases not matched to a gene. The CDR3 is 15 amino acids. CDR1 is SEHNR, CDR2 FQNEAQ, per germline (reference sequence). The CDR3 bases are TGTGCCAGCAGCAAACTAGCGGGAGTAGTCCACGAGCAGTACTTC. This sequence encodes CASSKLAGVVHEQYF.

Here the CDR3 DNA reads TGTGCCAGCAGCTTGGGAGGGGCAGGGAGCCGGTTTGGCTACACCTTC. This sequence encodes CASSLGGAGSRFGYTF. J is TRBJ1-2 and V is TRBV5-6; D may be TRBD1 (5 bases). CDR1 and CDR2 from the germline V gene are SGHDT and YYEEEE. The V end lost 0 bases, the J end lost 7 bases, and 19 bases lay between the germline ends. This CDR3 contains 16 residues.

The genes are TRBV5-1 and TRBJ1-2; possibly TRBD1 for D (5 bases). This CDR3 region has 14 residues. Per the germline V gene, CDR1 is SGHRS and CDR2 is YFSETQ. V was trimmed by 2 bases and J by 7 bases, leaving 15 bases between them. The CDR3 sequence: CASSFGGADLGYTF. CDR3 DNA sequence: TGCGCCAGCAGCTTCGGGGGTGCAGATCTTGGCTACACCTTC.